A selection of T cell receptor beta chains follows, all from one sample in a study of regulatory T cells in long-lasting Graves disease. TCRdb re-derived calls from the multiplex PCR reads in MiXCR, one entry per CDR3 protein. This sample has some 400,000 distinct CDR3 sequences, with 15% found just once. This sample also appeared in a second study, on T cells in Graves' hyperthyroidism and ophthalmopathy.

The specimen comprised peripheral blood mononuclear cells (PBMCs), sampled at new diagnosis, from a patient treated with antithyroid drugs. The receptors derive from a woman in her twenties or thirties with Graves disease. The CDR3 runs from the conserved cysteine through the conserved F or W. The D gene is left open where the match is weak. Clone size is not always given. Where it is, it says once, few, many or a class for expanded clones.

d_gene | abundance | j_gene | v_gene | CDR3aa | CDR3nt
- | - | TRBJ2-1 | TRBV7-3 | CASSLTATAEQFF | TGTGCCAGCAGCTTAACGGCCACAGCCGAGCAGTTCTTC
- | few | TRBJ2-1 | TRBV25-1 | CASSESPNEQFF | TGTGCCAGCAGTGAATCGCCCAATGAGCAGTTCTTC
- | few | TRBJ1-1 | TRBV19 | CASSIDQGYTEAFF | TGTGCCAGTAGTATAGACCAAGGATACACTGAAGCTTTCTTT
- | many | TRBJ1-1 | TRBV6-1 | CASIEFVNTEAFF | TGTGCCAGCATAGAATTTGTGAACACTGAAGCTTTCTTT
- | few | TRBJ2-7 | TRBV5-1 | CASSLLATTYEQYF | TGCGCCAGCAGCTTGCTAGCGACCACCTACGAGCAGTACTTC
TRBD2 | few | TRBJ2-3 | TRBV29-1 | CSVEPGTRTDTQYF | TGCAGCGTTGAGCCCGGGACTAGGACAGATACGCAGTATTTT
TRBD2 | - | TRBJ2-7 | TRBV19 | CASSTYTTSVPRQNSYEQYF | TGTGCCAGTAGTACCTACACGACTAGCGTCCCACGTCAGAATTCCTACGAGCAGTACTTC
TRBD2 | few | TRBJ2-1 | TRBV6-1 | CASSEFERGPYNEQFF | TGTGCCAGCAGTGAATTTGAGCGGGGACCATACAATGAGCAGTTCTTC
TRBD2 | many | TRBJ2-5 | TRBV3-1 | CASSQGLALQETQYF | TGTGCCAGCAGCCAAGGACTAGCCCTCCAAGAGACCCAGTACTTC
TRBD1 | many | TRBJ1-4 | TRBV10-3 | CAAGDSTNEKLFF | TGTGCCGCTGGGGACAGCACTAATGAAAAACTGTTTTTT
TRBD2 | many | TRBJ2-7 | TRBV28 | CASSSIISPREESSYEQYF | TGTGCCAGCAGTTCCATTATAAGCCCCCGGGAGGAGAGCTCCTACGAGCAGTACTTC
TRBD1 | many | TRBJ2-7 | TRBV20-1 | CSALADRGQDEQYF | TGCAGTGCCCTGGCGGACAGGGGGCAAGACGAGCAGTACTTC
TRBD1 | few | TRBJ1-2 | TRBV7-9 | CASSRDSPYGYTF | TGTGCCAGCAGCCGGGACAGTCCCTATGGCTACACCTTC
TRBD2 | many | TRBJ2-7 | TRBV18 | CASSPGPAGSSYEQYF | TGTGCCAGCTCACCAGGTCCAGCGGGGAGCTCCTACGAGCAGTACTTC
- | many | TRBJ2-7 | TRBV28 | CASSLSGYEQYF | TGTGCCAGCAGCTTATCCGGATACGAGCAGTACTTC
TRBD2 | many | TRBJ2-2 | TRBV20-1 | CSARDISGRATGELFF | TGCAGTGCTAGAGATATCAGCGGGAGGGCCACCGGGGAGCTGTTTTTT
- | many | TRBJ2-3 | TRBV6-8 | CASSIRDTQYF | TGTGCCAGCAGTATTCGAGATACGCAGTATTTT
TRBD2 | few | TRBJ2-1 | TRBV5-6 | CASSSIGWSGRTNEQFF | TGTGCCAGCAGCTCCATTGGGTGGAGCGGGAGGACCAATGAGCAGTTCTTC